Only a few counts were recorded for the clone carrying this TCR beta chain. Its matching antigen is unknown. As it was prepared, the TCRbeta library received unique molecular identifiers. TCRdb reanalysed the PCR reads using MiXCR and keeps one entry per CDR3 protein. Counted here are approximately 430,000 distinct CDR3 sequences, 15% to 20% occurring once; the ten biggest clones make up 25% to 30%. The sample belongs to a study of T-cell reconstitution after alpha-beta-depleted transplantation in children. Notes on the study in general: Roughly two months post-transplant, alpha-beta T cells reportedly originated from several hundred graft clones that had expanded. A year had passed since transplant, and T-cell counts and diversity by then came mostly from newly produced T cells. The high TCRbeta diversity at day 60 in some patients came from surviving recipient T cells and thymic progenitors.

V lost 0 bases to trimming and J lost 6 bases, with 17 bases between them. Germline assignment: CDR1 MGHRA and CDR2 YSYEKL. The CDR3 is 17 residues long. This TCR was sampled from a boy younger than two who had a stem cell transplant for Wiskott-Aldrich syndrome, so the T cells may come from the graft donor. The specimen was PBMCs, mostly from graft donor cells, collected 360 days after TCRalphabeta/CD19-depleted stem cell transplant. The gene calls are TRBV4-1 and TRBJ1-4, with D possibly TRBD1 on 5 matching bases. DNA for the CDR3: TGCGCCAGCAGCCAAGATGGGAGGGGCGCCGGAGATGAAAAACTGTTTTTT. Its protein product is CASSQDGRGAGDEKLFF.